The clone carrying this TCR beta chain appeared once. Trimming took 0 bases from V and 2 from J; bases not matched to a gene: 2. CDR1 and CDR2 (germline): SGHRS, YFSETQ. The CDR3 runs to 16 residues. The data were obtained in a study of technical replicates of blood from several donors. TCRdb's table, derived via immunoSEQ multiplex PCR, lists solely in-frame clones and lacks some. The profile shows some 80,000 clones, 92% of them singletons. Sequencing was carried out using T cells isolated from PBMCs. The source is a human donor in good health. The chain is built from TRBV5-1 and TRBJ2-1; 10 positions agree with TRBD2. The CDR3, as DNA: TGCGCCAGCAGCTTGGCTGGACTAGCGGCCTACAATGAGCAGTTCTTC. It translates to CASSLAGLAAYNEQFF.